A selection of T cell receptor beta chains follows, all from one sample in a study of identical twins. TCRdb redid the calling of the 5' RACE reads with MiXCR, one entry per CDR3 protein. This sample has 1.5 million or so distinct CDR3 sequences, with 25% to 35% found just once. Source material: cord blood. The receptors originated from a newborn girl in good health. The CDR3 runs from the conserved cysteine through the conserved F or W. D genes are given only for firm matches. A clone size is listed for some rows: how often the clone was seen (once, few, many), or a class if it is expanded.

D	J	length	size	V	DNA	CDR3
TRBD1	TRBJ1-2	14	few	TRBV10-2	TGCGCCACAGCAGGCGTGACAGGGGGCTATGGCTACACCTTC	CATAGVTGGYGYTF
TRBD1	TRBJ1-2	18	few	TRBV5-7	TGTGCCAGCAGCTTGGTTGGGACCCCTACAGGGGGCAGGAATGGCTACACCTTC	CASSLVGTPTGGRNGYTF
.	TRBJ1-2	15	.	TRBV12-3/TRBV12-4	TGTGCCAGCAGTTTCTCGGACAGTGTTATCTATGGCTGCACCTTC	CASSFSDSVIYGCTF
.	TRBJ1-6	15	.	TRBV5-5	TGTGCCAGCAGCTTGGTGCCCGGGTCCAATTCACCCCTCCACTTT	CASSLVPGSNSPLHF
TRBD2	TRBJ2-1	14	.	TRBV7-2	TGTGCCAGCAGCTGGGGGGGGACTAAAGATGAGCAGTTCTTC	CASSWGGTKDEQFF
TRBD2	TRBJ2-3	15	few	TRBV2	TGTGCCAGCAGTAGCGGGAGAAACCCTACAGATACGCAGTATTTT	CASSSGRNPTDTQYF
TRBD1	TRBJ1-6	14	.	TRBV20-1	TGCAGTGCCCCTGGACAGGGCGGAAAGGCACCCCTCCACTTT	CSAPGQGGKAPLHF
.	TRBJ1-2	10	.	TRBV20-1	TGCAGTGCGGTCAGGGATGGCTACACCTTC	CSAVRDGYTF
.	TRBJ1-2	13	.	TRBV29-1	TGCAGCGTTGAGCGGGGGGGCTCCTATGGCTACACCTTC	CSVERGGSYGYTF
.	TRBJ2-7	13	.	TRBV4-2	TGTGCCAGCAGCCGAAAGGGTACCTACGAGCAGTACTTC	CASSRKGTYEQYF
TRBD2	TRBJ2-7	16	.	TRBV4-1	TGCGCCAGCAGCCAAGATATGAGCGGGGGGACCTACGAGCAGTACTTC	CASSQDMSGGTYEQYF
.	TRBJ1-2	15	.	TRBV25-1	TGTGCCAGCAGTGAAAGTAGTGCGGCTGCCGGCGGCTACACCTTC	CASSESSAAAGGYTF
.	TRBJ1-1	14	.	TRBV5-1	TGCGCCAGCAGCTTAAAGGGTTCGGGGACTGAAGCTTTCTTT	CASSLKGSGTEAFF
TRBD1	TRBJ1-5	13	.	TRBV11-2	TGTGCCAGCAGTACCAACAGGGGTCAGCCCCAGCATTTT	CASSTNRGQPQHF
TRBD2	TRBJ2-1	18	few	TRBV4-2	TGTGCCAGCAGCCAGTATGGTAGCGGGGGGGCCGCCTACAATGAGCAGTTCTTC	CASSQYGSGGAAYNEQFF
.	TRBJ1-2	12	.	TRBV20-1	TGCAGTGCTAGCCTAGCTTCCTATGGCTACACCTTC	CSASLASYGYTF
.	TRBJ2-3	16	.	TRBV20-1	TGCAGTGCTAGAGCGAGGTGGGGGGAGGGCACAGATACGCAGTATTTT	CSARARWGEGTDTQYF
TRBD1	TRBJ1-1	17	.	TRBV27	TGTGCCAGCCCCAAGACGACAGGGGGCTTAGCGAACACTGAAGCTTTCTTT	CASPKTTGGLANTEAFF
TRBD2	TRBJ2-7	16	.	TRBV5-1	TGCGCCAGCAGCTTGGGGGGACTAGCGAGCTTTTACGACCAGTACTTC	CASSLGGLASFYDQYF
.	TRBJ2-7	16	few	TRBV27	TGTGCCAGCAGTTTAAAGGGACCTATTGCCCCCTACGAGCAGTACTTC	CASSLKGPIAPYEQYF
.	TRBJ2-3	13	.	TRBV12-3/TRBV12-4	TGTGCCAGCACCTCCGAACTCGGGACTGCACAGTATTTT	CASTSELGTAQYF
.	TRBJ2-1	11	few	TRBV11-2	TGTGCCAGCAGCATGCCGGAGGAGCAGTTCTTC	CASSMPEEQFF
.	TRBJ1-4	15	.	TRBV5-4	TGTGCCAGCAGCCATAGGAGGGGGGCCAATGAAAAACTGTTTTTT	CASSHRRGANEKLFF
.	TRBJ2-5	13	many	TRBV4-2	TGTGCCAGCAGCCAAGACAGCCAAGAGACCCAGTACTTC	CASSQDSQETQYF
.	TRBJ2-7	15	few	TRBV20-1	TGCAGTGCTAGAAGGGGAGTTTCCCCCCCGGGCGAGCAGTACTTC	CSARRGVSPPGEQYF
TRBD2	TRBJ2-5	15	once	TRBV6-6	TGTGCCAGCAGTTACCGGGGGGTAATAGGAGAGACCCAGTACTTC	CASSYRGVIGETQYF
.	TRBJ1-1	13	few	TRBV29-1	TGCAGCGTTGGAAGGGGTGGGTGTACTGAAGCTTTCTTT	CSVGRGGCTEAFF
TRBD2	TRBJ2-3	15	.	TRBV6-2/TRBV6-3	TGTGCCAGCAGTTACCCTGGGGGGGGAGGAGATACGCAGTATTTT	CASSYPGGGGDTQYF
TRBD1	TRBJ1-1	13	.	TRBV15	TGTGCCACTGGACAGGGCGGATGGACTGAAGCTTTCTTT	CATGQGGWTEAFF
.	TRBJ2-7	15	.	TRBV21-1	TGTGCCAGCAGCAAAAGGGACAGGGGAGGGAATGAGCAGTACTTC	CASSKRDRGGNEQYF
TRBD2	TRBJ2-1	14	few	TRBV27	TGTGCCAGCAGTTTCCGGGACTACCTAAATGAGCAGTTCTTC	CASSFRDYLNEQFF
.	TRBJ2-1	14	few	TRBV4-2	TGTGCCAGCAGCCAAGATTCGGAGGTTAATGAGCAGTTCTTC	CASSQDSEVNEQFF
.	TRBJ1-2	21	few	TRBV11-2	TGTGCCAGCAGCTTAAAGGATAGGGGGGCCCCACAGGGAAGGTATAACTATGGCTACACCTTC	CASSLKDRGAPQGRYNYGYTF
.	TRBJ2-1	13	many	TRBV13	TGTGCCAGCAGTGACGTAGGTTACAATGAGCAGTTCTTC	CASSDVGYNEQFF